This TCR beta chain comes out of a study of cytomegalovirus exposure and HLA in healthy donors. The CDR3 spans 16 residues. The junction had 10 bases not matched to a gene; V was cut back by 5 bases and J by 2 bases. Germline CDR1 SGHVS, CDR2 FQNEAQ. Study outcomes and limitations: TCR beta sequences reportedly predicted the HLA-A and HLA-B alleles of most subjects accurately. Equally common other TCR beta chains were less clonally expanded than HLA-associated ones, a later analysis found. Many donors carried some public TCRs, although rarity characterized most TCR sequences.

Points on this clone: Its antigen is currently unknown.

Primers for the PCR totalled 60 Vbeta and 13 Jbeta. Only in-frame clones appear in the TCRdb table, and some are missing; sequencing was by immunoSEQ multiplex PCR. In the table there are about 150,000 clones, 65% to 85% of which are singletons. Material for sequencing was PBMCs. This TCR derives from a woman between 35 and 50 years old in good health and CMV-seropositive. This chain connects TRBV7-8 to TRBJ1-2; 8 bases line up with TRBD1. The DNA for the CDR3 is TGTGCCAGCAGCCCAGACAGGGGAATGCCAAACTATGGCTACACCTTC. This translates into CASSPDRGMPNYGYTF.